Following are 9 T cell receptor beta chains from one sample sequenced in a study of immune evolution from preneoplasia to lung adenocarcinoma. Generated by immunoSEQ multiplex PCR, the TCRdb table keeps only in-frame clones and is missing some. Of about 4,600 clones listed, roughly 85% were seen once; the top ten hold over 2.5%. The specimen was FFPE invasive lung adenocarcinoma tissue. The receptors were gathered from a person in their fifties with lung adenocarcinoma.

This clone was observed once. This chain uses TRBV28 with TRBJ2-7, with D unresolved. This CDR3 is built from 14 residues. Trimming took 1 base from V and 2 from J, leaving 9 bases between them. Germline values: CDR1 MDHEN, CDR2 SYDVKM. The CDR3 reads CASSLFRIPYEQYF. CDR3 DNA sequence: TGTGCCAGCAGTTTATTCAGGATACCCTACGAGCAGTACTTC. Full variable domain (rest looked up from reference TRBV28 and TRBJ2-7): DVKVTQSSRYLVKRTGEKVFLECVQDMDHENMFWYRQDPGLGLRLIYFSYDVKMKEKGDIPEGYSVSREKKERFSLILESASTNQTSMYLCASSLFRIPYEQYFGPGTRLTVT.

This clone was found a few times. Here the CDR3 reads CASSPRQDYGYTF. DNA for the CDR3: TGTGCCAGCAGCCCGCGGCAGGACTATGGCTACACCTTC. The chain carries TRBV4-2 and TRBJ1-2, with unresolved D. V was pared by 4 bases and J by 3 bases, with 9 bases between. Germline CDR1 LGHNA, CDR2 YNFKEQ. The length of the CDR3 is 13 residues.

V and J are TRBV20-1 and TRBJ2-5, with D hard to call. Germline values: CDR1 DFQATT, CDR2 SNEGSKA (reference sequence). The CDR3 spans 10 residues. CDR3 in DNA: TGCAGCGCCCCGGGTCTGCCCCCGTACTTC. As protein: CSAPGLPPYF.

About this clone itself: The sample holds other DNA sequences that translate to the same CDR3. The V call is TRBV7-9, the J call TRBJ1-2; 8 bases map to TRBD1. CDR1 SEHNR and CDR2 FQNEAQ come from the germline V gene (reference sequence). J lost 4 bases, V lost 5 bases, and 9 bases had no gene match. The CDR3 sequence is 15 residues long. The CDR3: CASSPRTGIGYGYTF. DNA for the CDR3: TGTGCCAGCAGCCCCAGGACAGGGATCGGCTATGGCTACACCTTC.

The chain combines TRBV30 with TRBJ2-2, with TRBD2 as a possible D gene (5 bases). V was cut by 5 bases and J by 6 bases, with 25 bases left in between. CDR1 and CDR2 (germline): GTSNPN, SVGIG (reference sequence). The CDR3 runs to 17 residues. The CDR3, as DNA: TGTGCCTGGGCAAAACCCTTCCTCGGGCGGGTGCCCGGGGAGCTGTTTTTT. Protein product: CAWAKPFLGRVPGELFF.

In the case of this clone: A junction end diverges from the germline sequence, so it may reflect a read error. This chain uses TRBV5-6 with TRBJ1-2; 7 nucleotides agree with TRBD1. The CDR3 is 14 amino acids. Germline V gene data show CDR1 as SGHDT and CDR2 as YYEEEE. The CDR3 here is CASTSTQGVGGYTF. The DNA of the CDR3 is TGTGCCAGCACCTCGACCCAGGGGGTAGGGGGCTATACCTTC.

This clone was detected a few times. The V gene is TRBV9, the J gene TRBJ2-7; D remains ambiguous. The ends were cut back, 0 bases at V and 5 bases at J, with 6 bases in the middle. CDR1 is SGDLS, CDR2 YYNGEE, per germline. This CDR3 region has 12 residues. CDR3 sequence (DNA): TGTGCCAGCAGCGTAGGATCGGACGAGCAGTACTTC. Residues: CASSVGSDEQYF.

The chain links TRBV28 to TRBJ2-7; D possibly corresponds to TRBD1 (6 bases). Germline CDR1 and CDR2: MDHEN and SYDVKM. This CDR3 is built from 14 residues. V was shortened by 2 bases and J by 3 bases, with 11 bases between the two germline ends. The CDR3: CASSLGTTIYEQYF. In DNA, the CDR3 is TGTGCCAGCAGTTTAGGGACAACTATCTACGAGCAGTACTTC.

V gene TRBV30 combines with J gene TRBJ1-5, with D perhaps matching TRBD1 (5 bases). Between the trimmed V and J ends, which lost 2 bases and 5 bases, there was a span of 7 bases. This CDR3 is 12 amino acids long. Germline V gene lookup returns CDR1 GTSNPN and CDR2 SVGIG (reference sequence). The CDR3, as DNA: TGTGCCTGGAGTTCACAGGATCAGCCCCAGCATTTT. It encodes CAWSSQDQPQHF. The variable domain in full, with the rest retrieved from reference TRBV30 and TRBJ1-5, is SQTIHQWPATLVQPVGSPLSLECTVEGTSNPNLYWYRQAAGRGLQLLFYSVGIGQISSEVPQNLSASRPQDRQFILSSKKLLLSDSGFYLCAWSSQDQPQHFGDGTRLSIL.